This T cell receptor beta chain was captured in a study of human T cells and chemical hapten exposure. This clonotype has more than one count but fewer than ten. This CDR3 region has 15 residues. With 0 bases removed from V and 4 bases from J, the gap between germline ends came to 12 bases. Per germline, CDR1 MNHNS and CDR2 SASEGT. Time point specified: patch test 2, 6 weeks after DPC sensitization. Treatment indicated: therapeutic diphenylcyclopropenone sensitization with weekly scalp DPC. Original processing notes: Per-sample TCR counts ranged from about 23,224 to 690,600, median 95,638. MiXCR, applied by TCRdb to the RACE reads, yields one record per CDR3 protein. None of the V and J calls come from the authors' own analysis; TCRdb made them. The sample has 65,000 to 95,000 distinct CDR3 sequences, 6.5% to 8% seen once.

The sequences come from whole blood, collected in connection with sensitization to the hapten diphenylcyclopropenone (DPC). The sequence derives from a woman in her 30s with alopecia areata. Some clones in this sample may be carry-over from other donors' samples. V is TRBV6-1 and J is TRBJ1-2; D is ambiguous. CDR3 sequence (DNA): TGTGCCAGCAGTGAAGCAGTAGGCAGTGGCTATGGCTACACCTTC. Translation gives CASSEAVGSGYGYTF.